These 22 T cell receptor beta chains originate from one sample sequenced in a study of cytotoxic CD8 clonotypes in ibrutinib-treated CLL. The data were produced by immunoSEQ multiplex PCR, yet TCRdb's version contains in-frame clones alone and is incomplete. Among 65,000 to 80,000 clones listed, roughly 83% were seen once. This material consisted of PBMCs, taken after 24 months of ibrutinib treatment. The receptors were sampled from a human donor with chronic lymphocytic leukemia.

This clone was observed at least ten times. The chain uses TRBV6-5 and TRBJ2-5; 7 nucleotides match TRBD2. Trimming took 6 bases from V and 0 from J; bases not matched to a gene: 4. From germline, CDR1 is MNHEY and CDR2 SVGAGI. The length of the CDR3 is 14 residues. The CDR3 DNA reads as TGTGCCAGCAGCCCGCGGGGGAACCAAGAGACCCAGTACTTC. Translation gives CASSPRGNQETQYF.

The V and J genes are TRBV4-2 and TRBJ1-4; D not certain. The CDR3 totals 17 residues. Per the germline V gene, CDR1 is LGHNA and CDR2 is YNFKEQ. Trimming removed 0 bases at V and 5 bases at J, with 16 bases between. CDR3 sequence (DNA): TGTGCCAGCAGCCAAGATCCACCCAGGTCATCAAATGAAAAACTGTTTTTT. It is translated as CASSQDPPRSSNEKLFF.

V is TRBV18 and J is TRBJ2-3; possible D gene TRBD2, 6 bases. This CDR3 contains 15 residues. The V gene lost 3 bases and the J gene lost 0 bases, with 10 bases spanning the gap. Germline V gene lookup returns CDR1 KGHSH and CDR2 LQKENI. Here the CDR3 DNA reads TGTGCCAGCTCACCGCTAGCGAGCAGCACAGATACGCAGTATTTT. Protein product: CASSPLASSTDTQYF.

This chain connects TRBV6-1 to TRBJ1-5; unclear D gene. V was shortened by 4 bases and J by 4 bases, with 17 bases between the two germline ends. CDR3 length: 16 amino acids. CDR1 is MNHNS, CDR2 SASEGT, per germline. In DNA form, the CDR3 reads TGTGCCAGCAGTGCCTTTTCGGGGTGGAGTAATCAGCCCCAGCATTTT. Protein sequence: CASSAFSGWSNQPQHF.

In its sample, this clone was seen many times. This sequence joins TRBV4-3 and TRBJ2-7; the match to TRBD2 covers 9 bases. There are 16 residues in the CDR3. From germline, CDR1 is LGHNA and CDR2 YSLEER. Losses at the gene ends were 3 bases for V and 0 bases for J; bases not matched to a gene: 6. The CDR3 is CASSQGISGSSYEQYF. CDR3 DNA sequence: TGCGCCAGCAGCCAGGGGATTAGCGGGAGCTCCTACGAGCAGTACTTC.

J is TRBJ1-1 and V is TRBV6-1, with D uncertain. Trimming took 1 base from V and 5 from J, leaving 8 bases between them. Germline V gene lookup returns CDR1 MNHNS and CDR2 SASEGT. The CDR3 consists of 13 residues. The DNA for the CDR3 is TGTGCCAGCAGTGAAGACCCTTTTACTGAAGCTTTCTTT. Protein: CASSEDPFTEAFF.

The CDR3 coding sequence is TGTGCCAGCAGCCGTTGGGGAGTACAAGAGACCCAGTACTTC. It is translated as CASSRWGVQETQYF. The chain uses TRBV5-6 and TRBJ2-5, with D perhaps TRBD2 (5 bases). Germline loops: CDR1 SGHDT, CDR2 YYEEEE. Deletions cut 4 bases from V and 2 bases from J, with 12 bases between. The CDR3 is 14 amino acids.

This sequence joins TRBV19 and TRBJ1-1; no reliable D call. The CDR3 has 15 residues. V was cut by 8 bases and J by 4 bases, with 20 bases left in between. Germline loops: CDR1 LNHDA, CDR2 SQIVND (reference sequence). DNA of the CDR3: TGTGCCAGTTATCCCTCTCTTCTTTTTACCACTGAAGCTTTCTTT. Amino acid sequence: CASYPSLLFTTEAFF.

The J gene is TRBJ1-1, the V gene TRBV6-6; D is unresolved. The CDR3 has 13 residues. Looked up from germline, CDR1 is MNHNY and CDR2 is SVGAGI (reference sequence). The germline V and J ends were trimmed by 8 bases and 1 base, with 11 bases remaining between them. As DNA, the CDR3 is TGTGCCAGCGGGTTCAGACCGAACACTGAAGCTTTCTTT. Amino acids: CASGFRPNTEAFF.

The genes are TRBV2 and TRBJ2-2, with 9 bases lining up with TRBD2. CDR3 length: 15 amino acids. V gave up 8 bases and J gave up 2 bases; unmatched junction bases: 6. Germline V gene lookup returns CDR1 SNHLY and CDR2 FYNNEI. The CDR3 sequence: CASGASGTNTGELFF. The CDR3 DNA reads TGTGCCAGCGGCGCTAGCGGGACAAACACCGGGGAGCTGTTTTTT.

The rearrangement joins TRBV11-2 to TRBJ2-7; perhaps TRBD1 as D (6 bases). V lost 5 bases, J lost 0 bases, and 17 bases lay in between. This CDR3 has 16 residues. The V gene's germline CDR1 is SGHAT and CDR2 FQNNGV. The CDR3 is CASSNGRRGGSYEQYF. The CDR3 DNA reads TGTGCCAGCAGCAACGGCAGGCGAGGGGGCTCCTACGAGCAGTACTTC.

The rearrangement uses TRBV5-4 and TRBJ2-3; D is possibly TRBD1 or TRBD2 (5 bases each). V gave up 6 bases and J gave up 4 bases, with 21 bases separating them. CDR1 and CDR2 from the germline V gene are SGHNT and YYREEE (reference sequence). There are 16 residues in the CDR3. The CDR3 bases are TGTGCCAGCAACATAGAGGGTTCCCGGGACCCAGATACGCAGTATTTT. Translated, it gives CASNIEGSRDPDTQYF.

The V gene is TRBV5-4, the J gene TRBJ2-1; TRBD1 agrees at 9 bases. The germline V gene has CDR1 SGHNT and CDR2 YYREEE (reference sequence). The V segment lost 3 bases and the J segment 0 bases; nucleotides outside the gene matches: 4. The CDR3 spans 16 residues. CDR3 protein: CASSSGTGSSYNEQFF. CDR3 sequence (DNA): TGTGCCAGCAGCTCCGGGACAGGGAGCTCCTACAATGAGCAGTTCTTC.

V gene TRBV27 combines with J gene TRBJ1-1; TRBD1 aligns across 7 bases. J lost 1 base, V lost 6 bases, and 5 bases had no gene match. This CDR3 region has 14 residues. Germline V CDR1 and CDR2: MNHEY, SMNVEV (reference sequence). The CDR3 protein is CASRRQGENTEAFF. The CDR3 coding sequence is TGTGCCAGCAGGCGACAGGGAGAGAACACTGAAGCTTTCTTT.

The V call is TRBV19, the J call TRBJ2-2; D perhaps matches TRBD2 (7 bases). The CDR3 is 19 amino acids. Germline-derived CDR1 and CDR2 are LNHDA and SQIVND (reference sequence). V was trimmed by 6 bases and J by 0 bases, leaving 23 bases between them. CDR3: CASSKRGTITYSNTGELFF. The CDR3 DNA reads TGTGCCAGTAGCAAAAGGGGGACTATCACTTATTCGAACACCGGGGAGCTGTTTTTT.

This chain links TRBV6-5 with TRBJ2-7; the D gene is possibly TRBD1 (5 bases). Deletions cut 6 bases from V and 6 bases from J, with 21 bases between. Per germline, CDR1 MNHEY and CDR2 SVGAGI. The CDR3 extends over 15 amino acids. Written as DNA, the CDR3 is TGTGCCAGCAGAACGACAGAATTGGGCCGTAGCGAGCAGTACTTC. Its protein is CASRTTELGRSEQYF.

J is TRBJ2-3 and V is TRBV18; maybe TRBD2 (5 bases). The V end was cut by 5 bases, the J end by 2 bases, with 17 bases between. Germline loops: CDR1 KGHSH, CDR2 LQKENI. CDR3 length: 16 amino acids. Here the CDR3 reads CASSAKTSGNTDTQYF. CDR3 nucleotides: TGTGCCAGCTCAGCTAAAACAAGCGGAAACACAGATACGCAGTATTTT.

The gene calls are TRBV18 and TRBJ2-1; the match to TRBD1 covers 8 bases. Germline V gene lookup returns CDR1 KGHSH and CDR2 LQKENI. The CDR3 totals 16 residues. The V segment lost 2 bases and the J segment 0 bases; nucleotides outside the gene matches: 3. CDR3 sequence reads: CASSPAGGSSYNEQFF. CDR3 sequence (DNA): TGTGCCAGCTCACCAGCAGGGGGCAGCTCCTACAATGAGCAGTTCTTC.

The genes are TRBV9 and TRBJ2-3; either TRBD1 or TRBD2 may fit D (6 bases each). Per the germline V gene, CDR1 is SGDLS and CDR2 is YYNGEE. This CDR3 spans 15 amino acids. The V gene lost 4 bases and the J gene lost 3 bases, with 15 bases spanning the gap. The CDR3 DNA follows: TGTGCCAGCAGCCCCTCGGGGGCTCGGACAGATACGCAGTATTTT. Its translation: CASSPSGARTDTQYF.

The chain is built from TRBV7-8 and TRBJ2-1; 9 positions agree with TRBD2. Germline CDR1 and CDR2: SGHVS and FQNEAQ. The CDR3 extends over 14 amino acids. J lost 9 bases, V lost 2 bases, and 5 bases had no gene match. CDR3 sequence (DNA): TGTGCCAGCAGCTTATTAGCGGGAGAACTTGAGCAGTTCTTC. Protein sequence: CASSLLAGELEQFF.

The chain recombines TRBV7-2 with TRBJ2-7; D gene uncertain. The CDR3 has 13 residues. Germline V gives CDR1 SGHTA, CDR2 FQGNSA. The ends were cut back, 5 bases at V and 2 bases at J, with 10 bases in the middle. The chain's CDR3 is CASSTDGAYEQYF. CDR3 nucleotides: TGTGCCAGCAGCACTGACGGAGCCTACGAGCAGTACTTC.

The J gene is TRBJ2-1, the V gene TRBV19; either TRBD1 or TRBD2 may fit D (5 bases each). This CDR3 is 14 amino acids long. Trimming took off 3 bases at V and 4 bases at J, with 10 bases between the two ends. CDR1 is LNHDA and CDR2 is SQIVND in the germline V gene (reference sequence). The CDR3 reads CASSIGDLYNEQFF. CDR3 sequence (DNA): TGTGCCAGTAGTATCGGGGACCTATACAATGAGCAGTTCTTC.